The clone carrying this T cell receptor beta chain has a single count. This specimen comes from a study of blood T cell repertoires in COVID-19. Overall study context: The United States, Italy and Spain supplied acute and convalescent COVID-19 samples.

The V gene's germline CDR1 is MNHEY and CDR2 SVGAGI. CDR3 length equals 13 residues. V lost 2 bases, J lost 0 bases, and 5 bases lay in between. Authors' analysis steps: Amplification of reference gene primers was used by the study to estimate nucleated cell counts. The assay was immunoSEQ multiplex PCR, and TCRdb's table has in-frame clones only and misses some. V, J and clone size are taken as reported in that table, and D and trimming were inferred from the DNA itself. The sample contains approximately 150,000 clones, around 80% of which appear only once. The sequence was collected from a human donor with acute or convalescent COVID-19. The donor label of this sample is uncertain. Sequenced sample: peripheral blood. The gene calls are TRBV6-5 and TRBJ2-7; D might be TRBD2 (5 bases). CDR3 sequence: CASSYRDSYEQYF. The CDR3 DNA reads TGTGCCAGCAGTTACCGGGACTCCTACGAGCAGTACTTC.